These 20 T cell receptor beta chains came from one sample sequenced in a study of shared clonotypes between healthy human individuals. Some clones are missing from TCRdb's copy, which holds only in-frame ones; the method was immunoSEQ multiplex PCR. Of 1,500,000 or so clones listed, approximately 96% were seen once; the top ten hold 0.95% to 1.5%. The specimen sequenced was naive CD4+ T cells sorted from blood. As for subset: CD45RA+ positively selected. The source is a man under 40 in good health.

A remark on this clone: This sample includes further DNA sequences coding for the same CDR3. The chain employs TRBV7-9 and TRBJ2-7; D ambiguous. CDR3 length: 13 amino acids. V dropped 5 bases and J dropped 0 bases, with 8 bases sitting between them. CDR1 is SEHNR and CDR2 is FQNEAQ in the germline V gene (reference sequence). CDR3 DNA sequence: TGTGCCAGCAGCCCCGGGCCCTCCTACGAGCAGTACTTC. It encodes CASSPGPSYEQYF.

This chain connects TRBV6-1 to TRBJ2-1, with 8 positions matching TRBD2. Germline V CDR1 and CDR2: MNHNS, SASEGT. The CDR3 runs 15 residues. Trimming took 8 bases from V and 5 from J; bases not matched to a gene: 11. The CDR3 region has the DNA TGTGCCAGCCGACCGGGACTAGGTGCCCACAATGAGCAGTTCTTC. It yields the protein CASRPGLGAHNEQFF.

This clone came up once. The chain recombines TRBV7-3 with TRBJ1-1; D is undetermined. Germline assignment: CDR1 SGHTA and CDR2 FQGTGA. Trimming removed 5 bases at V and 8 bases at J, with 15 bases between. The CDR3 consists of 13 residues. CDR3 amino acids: CASSPQGPREAFF. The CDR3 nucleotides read TGTGCCAGCAGCCCACAAGGGCCGCGGGAAGCTTTCTTT.

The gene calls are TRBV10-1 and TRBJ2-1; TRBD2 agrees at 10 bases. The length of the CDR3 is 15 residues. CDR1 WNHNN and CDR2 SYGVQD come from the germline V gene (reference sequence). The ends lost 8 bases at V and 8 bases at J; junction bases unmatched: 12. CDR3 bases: TGCGCCAGCGGGGCTGATCTAGCGGGAGCCCATGAGCAGTTCTTC. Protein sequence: CASGADLAGAHEQFF.

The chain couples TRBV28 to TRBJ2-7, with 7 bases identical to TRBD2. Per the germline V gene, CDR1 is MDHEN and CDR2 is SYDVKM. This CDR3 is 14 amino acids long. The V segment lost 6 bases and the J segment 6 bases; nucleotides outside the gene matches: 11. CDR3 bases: TGTGCCAGCAGCCTTGACGGACTAGTCATCGAGCAGTACTTC. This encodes CASSLDGLVIEQYF.

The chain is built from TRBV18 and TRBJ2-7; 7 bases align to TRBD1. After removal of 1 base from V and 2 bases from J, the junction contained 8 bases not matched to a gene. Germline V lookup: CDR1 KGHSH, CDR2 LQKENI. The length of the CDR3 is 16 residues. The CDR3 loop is CASSPRGPGQPYEQYF. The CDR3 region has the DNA TGTGCCAGCTCACCACGGGGGCCGGGACAGCCCTACGAGCAGTACTTC.

As DNA, the CDR3 is TGTGCCAGCAGCGCAGCCGGGACAGGAAAAGAGACCCAGTACTTC. Translation: CASSAAGTGKETQYF. J is TRBJ2-5 and V is TRBV9; 8 nucleotides match TRBD1. The CDR3 is 15 amino acids. CDR1 is SGDLS and CDR2 is YYNGEE in the germline V gene. V gave up 3 bases and J gave up 3 bases; unmatched junction bases: 7.

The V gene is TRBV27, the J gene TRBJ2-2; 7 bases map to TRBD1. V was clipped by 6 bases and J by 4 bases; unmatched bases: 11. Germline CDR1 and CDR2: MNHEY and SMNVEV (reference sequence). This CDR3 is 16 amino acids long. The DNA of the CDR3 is TGTGCCAGCAGCTCTTTCAGGGGGACGAGCACCGGGGAGCTGTTTTTT. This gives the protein CASSSFRGTSTGELFF.

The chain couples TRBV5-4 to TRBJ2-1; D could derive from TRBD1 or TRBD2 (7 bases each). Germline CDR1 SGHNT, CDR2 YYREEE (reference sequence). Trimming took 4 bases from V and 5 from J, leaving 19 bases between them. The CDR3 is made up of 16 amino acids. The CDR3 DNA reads TGTGCCAGCAGCCGGGGGGTGGCAGGGGGTGACAATGAGCAGTTCTTC. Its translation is CASSRGVAGGDNEQFF.

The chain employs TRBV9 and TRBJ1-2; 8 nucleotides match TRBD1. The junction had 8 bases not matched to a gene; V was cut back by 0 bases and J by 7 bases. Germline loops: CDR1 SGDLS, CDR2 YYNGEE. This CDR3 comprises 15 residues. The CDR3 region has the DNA TGTGCCAGCAGCGTAGGTTCCGGGACAGGTACTGGCTACACCTTC. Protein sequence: CASSVGSGTGTGYTF. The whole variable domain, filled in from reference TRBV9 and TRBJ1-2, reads DSGVTQTPKHLITATGQRVTLRCSPRSGDLSVYWYQQSLDQGLQFLIQYYNGEERAKGNILERFSAQQFPDLHSELNLSSLELGDSALYFCASSVGSGTGTGYTFGSGTRLTVV.

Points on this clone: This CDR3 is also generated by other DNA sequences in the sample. Here the CDR3 DNA reads TGCAGCGTGGACGGTGGGGCAGATACGCAGTATTTT. Its translation: CSVDGGADTQYF. The chain joins TRBV29-1 to TRBJ2-3; the D is unclear. CDR3 size: 12 residues. The germline V gene has CDR1 SQVTM and CDR2 ANQGSEA. Between the trimmed V and J ends, which lost 6 bases and 4 bases, there was a span of 11 bases.

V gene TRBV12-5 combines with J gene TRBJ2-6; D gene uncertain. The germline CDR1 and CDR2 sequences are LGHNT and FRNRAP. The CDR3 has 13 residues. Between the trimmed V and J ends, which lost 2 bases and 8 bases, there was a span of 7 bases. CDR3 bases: TGTGCTAGTGGTTTGAAAGGGACCAACGTCCTGACTTTC. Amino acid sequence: CASGLKGTNVLTF.

The CDR3 region is CASRGWRAQNYEQYF. The CDR3 DNA follows: TGTGCCAGCAGGGGTTGGAGAGCCCAAAATTACGAGCAGTACTTC. V is TRBV25-1 and J is TRBJ2-7; D gene ambiguous. With 6 bases removed from V and 4 bases from J, the gap between germline ends came to 19 bases. CDR3 size: 15 residues. Germline CDR1 reads MGHDK; CDR2 reads SYGVNS.

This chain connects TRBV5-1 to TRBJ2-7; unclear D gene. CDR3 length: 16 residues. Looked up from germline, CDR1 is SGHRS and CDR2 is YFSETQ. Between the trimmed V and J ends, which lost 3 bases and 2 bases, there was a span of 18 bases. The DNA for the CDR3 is TGCGCCAGCAGCTCTGTCCCCAGTGGCGAACCCTACGAGCAGTACTTC. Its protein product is CASSSVPSGEPYEQYF.

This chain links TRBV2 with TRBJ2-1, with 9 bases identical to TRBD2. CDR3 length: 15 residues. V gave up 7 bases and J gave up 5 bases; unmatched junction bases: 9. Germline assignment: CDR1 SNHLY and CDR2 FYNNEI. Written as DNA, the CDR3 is TGTGCCAGCATGAATAGCGGGAGAAGGAACAATGAGCAGTTCTTC. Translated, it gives CASMNSGRRNNEQFF.

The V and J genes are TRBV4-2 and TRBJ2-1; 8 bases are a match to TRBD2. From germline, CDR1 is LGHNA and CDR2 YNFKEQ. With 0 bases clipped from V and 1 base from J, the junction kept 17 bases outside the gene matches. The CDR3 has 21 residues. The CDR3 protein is CASSQDKGGRIARMSYNEQFF. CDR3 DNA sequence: TGTGCCAGCAGCCAAGATAAGGGCGGGAGGATCGCCCGAATGTCCTACAATGAGCAGTTCTTC.

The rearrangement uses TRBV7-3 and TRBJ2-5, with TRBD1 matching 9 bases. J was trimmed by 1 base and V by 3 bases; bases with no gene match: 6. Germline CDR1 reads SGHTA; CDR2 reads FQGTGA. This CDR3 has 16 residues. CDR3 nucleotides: TGTGCCAGCAGCTTGGGGACAGGGAGAGGCCAAGAGACCCAGTACTTC. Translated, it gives CASSLGTGRGQETQYF.

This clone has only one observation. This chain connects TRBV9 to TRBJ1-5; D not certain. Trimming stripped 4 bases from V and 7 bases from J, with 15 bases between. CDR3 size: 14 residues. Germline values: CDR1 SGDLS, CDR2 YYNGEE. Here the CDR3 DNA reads TGTGCCAGCAGCTCACAAAAAGACGGCCAGCCCCAGCATTTT. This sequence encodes CASSSQKDGQPQHF. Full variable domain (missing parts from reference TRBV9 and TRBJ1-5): DSGVTQTPKHLITATGQRVTLRCSPRSGDLSVYWYQQSLDQGLQFLIQYYNGEERAKGNILERFSAQQFPDLHSELNLSSLELGDSALYFCASSSQKDGQPQHFGDGTRLSIL.

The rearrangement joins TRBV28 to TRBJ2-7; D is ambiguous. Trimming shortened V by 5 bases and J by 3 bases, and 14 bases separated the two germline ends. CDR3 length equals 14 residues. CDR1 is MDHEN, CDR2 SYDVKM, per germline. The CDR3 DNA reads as TGTGCCAGCAGTCGGCGCGGACCGAACTACGAGCAGTACTTC. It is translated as CASSRRGPNYEQYF. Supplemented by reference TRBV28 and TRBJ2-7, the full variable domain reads DVKVTQSSRYLVKRTGEKVFLECVQDMDHENMFWYRQDPGLGLRLIYFSYDVKMKEKGDIPEGYSVSREKKERFSLILESASTNQTSMYLCASSRRGPNYEQYFGPGTRLTVT.

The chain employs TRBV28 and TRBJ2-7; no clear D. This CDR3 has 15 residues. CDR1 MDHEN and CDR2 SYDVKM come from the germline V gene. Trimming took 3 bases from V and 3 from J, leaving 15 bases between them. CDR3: CASSFGPGWVYEQYF. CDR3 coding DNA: TGTGCCAGCAGTTTTGGGCCTGGCTGGGTCTACGAGCAGTACTTC.